What follows describes a single T cell receptor (beta chain). The isolated RNA, all of it, was reverse transcribed, so expressed TCRB transcripts were what got sequenced. The method was immunoSEQ multiplex PCR; TCRdb's version includes in-frame clones alone and lacks a portion of them. This sample has approximately 90,000 clones, with roughly a third found just once. These data originate in a study of beta chain features in type 1 diabetes. Germline loops: CDR1 SGDLS, CDR2 YYNGEE. Trimming removed 4 bases at V and 1 base at J, with 14 bases between. The CDR3 sequence is 15 residues long. The rearrangement links TRBV9 to TRBJ1-1, with D possibly matching TRBD1 (6 bases). The clonotype originates from a woman between 18 and 29 years old in good health. Sample: stem cell memory CD4+ T cells from blood. The CDR3 spells CASSPWGRANTEAFF. The CDR3 coding sequence is TGTGCCAGCAGCCCTTGGGGGCGGGCGAACACTGAAGCTTTCTTT.